The rows below give T cell receptor beta chains drawn from one sample of a study of T cells in Graves' hyperthyroidism and ophthalmopathy. MiXCR was run by TCRdb on the multiplex PCR reads, yielding one entry per CDR3 protein. Counted here are around 280,000 distinct CDR3 sequences, roughly an eighth occurring once; the ten biggest clones make up approximately 7.9%. Source material: blood. The source of these receptors is a woman aged 40 to 50 with Graves' hyperthyroidism. Both conserved end residues are part of each CDR3. The D gene is left open where the match is weak. Expanded clones get a size class; other rows say once, few or many, or leave the size out.

clone size	D gene	V gene	J gene	CDR3 protein	CDR3 DNA
many	TRBD2	TRBV7-3	TRBJ2-5	CASSLSGLAGGQETQYF	TGTGCCAGCAGCTTAAGTGGGCTAGCGGGAGGGCAAGAGACCCAGTACTTC
few	NA	TRBV19	TRBJ1-5	CASTSSGDSNQPQHF	TGTGCCAGTACCTCGTCCGGGGACAGCAATCAGCCCCAGCATTTT
many	NA	TRBV28	TRBJ1-2	CASSLFGAVGGYTF	TGTGCCAGCAGTTTATTCGGGGCAGTTGGCGGCTACACCTTC
few	NA	TRBV6-1	TRBJ2-1	CASSETLAQRHEQFF	TGTGCCAGCAGTGAGACACTAGCTCAAAGGCATGAGCAGTTCTTC
many	TRBD1	TRBV6-1	TRBJ2-5	CASSSRQGKETQYF	TGTGCCAGCAGTTCCCGACAGGGTAAAGAGACCCAGTACTTC
NA	NA	TRBV3-1	TRBJ2-2	CAISQASVPGELFF	TGTGCCATCAGCCAAGCATCTGTCCCCGGGGAGCTGTTTTTT
many	TRBD1	TRBV27	TRBJ1-4	CASSAPGQGIGQLFF	TGTGCCAGCAGTGCACCGGGACAGGGGATTGGGCAACTGTTTTTT
NA	NA	TRBV12-3/TRBV12-4	TRBJ1-1	CASTLGGRTEAFF	TGTGCCAGCACCCTCGGGGGACGGACTGAAGCTTTCTTT
many	NA	TRBV12-3/TRBV12-4	TRBJ1-2	CASRSGTGYGYTF	TGTGCCAGCAGATCCGGGACCGGCTATGGCTACACCTTC
many	NA	TRBV12-3/TRBV12-4	TRBJ1-1	CASRGLTNTEAFF	TGTGCCAGCAGGGGGTTGACGAACACTGAAGCTTTCTTT
many	TRBD1	TRBV2	TRBJ1-4	CASSEDRFGRGEKLFF	TGTGCCAGCAGTGAGGACAGGTTCGGACGTGGGGAAAAACTGTTTTTT
few	NA	TRBV11-2	TRBJ1-2	CASSFPLAYGYTF	TGTGCCAGCAGCTTCCCATTAGCATACGGCTACACCTTC
many	TRBD2	TRBV3-1	TRBJ2-1	CASSYRDYSEQFF	TGTGCCAGCAGCTACCGGGACTATAGTGAGCAGTTCTTC
many	TRBD2	TRBV28	TRBJ2-1	CAIQRGGGNEQFF	TGTGCCATCCAGCGGGGGGGGGGGAATGAGCAGTTCTTC
many	NA	TRBV6-5	TRBJ2-7	CASSYATSYEQYF	TGTGCCAGCAGTTACGCTACTAGCTACGAGCAGTACTTC
many	NA	TRBV2	TRBJ2-7	CASSEDRRGYEQYF	TGTGCCAGCAGTGAAGACAGGAGAGGCTACGAGCAGTACTTC
many	TRBD2	TRBV6-1	TRBJ2-1	CASSPTSGWYYEQFF	TGTGCCAGCAGCCCTACTAGCGGGTGGTATTATGAGCAGTTCTTC
NA	TRBD2	TRBV7-6	TRBJ2-2	CASSLRPSGNTGELFF	TGTGCCAGCAGCTTACGGCCTAGCGGTAACACCGGGGAGCTGTTTTTT
many	NA	TRBV5-1	TRBJ2-7	CASQWDRDEQYF	TGCGCCAGCCAATGGGACCGAGACGAGCAGTACTTC
few	NA	TRBV7-2	TRBJ2-1	CASCQSSYNEQFF	TGTGCCAGCTGTCAGAGCTCCTACAATGAGCAGTTCTTC
many	TRBD2	TRBV15	TRBJ2-1	CATSRGGLAGYEQFF	TGTGCCACCAGCAGGGGCGGGCTAGCGGGCTATGAGCAGTTCTTC
few	NA	TRBV28	TRBJ1-4	CASSFSHEKLFF	TGTGCCAGCAGTTTCTCCCATGAAAAACTGTTTTTT
many	NA	TRBV24-1	TRBJ2-5	CATSDRPRQEQETQYF	TGTGCCACCAGTGACCGCCCCCGACAGGAACAAGAGACCCAGTACTTC
many	TRBD1	TRBV20-1	TRBJ1-2	CSASSGTGNGYTF	TGCAGTGCTAGCTCCGGGACAGGGAACGGCTACACCTTC
NA	NA	TRBV14	TRBJ1-6	CASSPNDRAASSYNSPLHF	TGTGCCAGCAGCCCAAACGACCGGGCCGCGAGCTCCTATAATTCACCCCTCCACTTT
NA	NA	TRBV19	TRBJ1-5	CASGLLTQHF	TGTGCCAGTGGACTTTTAACCCAGCATTTT
many	TRBD1	TRBV7-9	TRBJ2-7	CASSRQTGLTTEQYF	TGTGCCAGCAGCCGCCAGACAGGGTTGACGACCGAGCAGTACTTC
NA	NA	TRBV7-9	TRBJ1-2	CASSLLGRAPNYGYTF	TGTGCCAGCAGCTTATTAGGTAGGGCTCCTAACTATGGCTACACCTTC
many	NA	TRBV20-1	TRBJ2-7	CSASSRGYEQYF	TGCAGTGCTAGTAGCAGGGGTTACGAGCAGTACTTC
few	TRBD1	TRBV20-1	TRBJ1-2	CSARDNKGARIGYGYTF	TGCAGTGCTAGAGATAATAAGGGGGCGAGGATTGGATATGGCTACACCTTC
NA	TRBD1	TRBV13	TRBJ1-4	CASSLGRTGVDEKLFF	TGTGCCAGCAGCTTAGGCCGAACAGGGGTGGATGAAAAACTGTTTTTT
many	TRBD1	TRBV15	TRBJ1-1	CATSRPDRGYEAFF	TGTGCCACCAGCAGACCTGACAGGGGATATGAAGCTTTCTTT
many	NA	TRBV28	TRBJ1-2	CASRSTGAPDGYTF	TGTGCCAGCAGGTCCACGGGGGCTCCGGATGGCTACACCTTC
NA	NA	TRBV19	TRBJ2-5	CASTRRAGTVETQYF	TGTGCCAGTACTCGAAGGGCAGGGACGGTGGAGACCCAGTACTTC
many	NA	TRBV2	TRBJ1-4	CASSPEDEKLFF	TGTGCCAGCAGCCCGGAGGATGAAAAACTGTTTTTT
many	NA	TRBV2	TRBJ2-7	CASRIQGSLVEQYF	TGTGCCAGCAGGATCCAGGGGAGCCTGGTTGAGCAGTACTTC
many	NA	TRBV5-1	TRBJ1-3	CASSLTSGNTIYF	TGCGCCAGCAGCTTGACCTCTGGAAACACCATATATTTT
few	NA	TRBV6-4	TRBJ1-6	CASSVDRENSPLHF	TGTGCCAGCAGCGTTGACCGTGAGAATTCACCCCTCCACTTT
many	TRBD1	TRBV20-1	TRBJ2-7	CSARDYRTGGGYEQYF	TGCAGTGCTAGAGACTATAGGACAGGGGGTGGGTACGAGCAGTACTTC
many	TRBD1	TRBV9	TRBJ1-2	CASSVGTGDFYGYTF	TGTGCCAGCAGCGTAGGGACAGGGGACTTCTATGGCTACACCTTC
few	NA	TRBV29-1	TRBJ1-1	CSARGGRLNTEAFF	TGCAGCGCCCGGGGAGGGAGGCTGAACACTGAAGCTTTCTTT
many	TRBD1	TRBV11-3	TRBJ2-7	CASSLGTGGMAYEQYF	TGTGCCAGCAGCTTGGGGACAGGGGGCATGGCCTACGAGCAGTACTTC
NA	NA	TRBV28	TRBJ2-5	CASSSRRSGLMSRETQYF	TGTGCCAGCAGTTCCAGAAGATCGGGACTTATGAGTAGGGAGACCCAGTACTTC
many	TRBD2	TRBV28	TRBJ2-7	CASRTSGRLGYEQYF	TGTGCCAGCAGAACTAGCGGGAGATTAGGGTACGAGCAGTACTTC
NA	TRBD2	TRBV12-3/TRBV12-4	TRBJ2-7	CASSPSGSVYEQYF	TGTGCCAGCAGTCCTAGCGGGAGTGTTTACGAGCAGTACTTC